Presented here are 9 T cell receptor beta chains from one specimen sequenced in a study of early T cells in non-severe SARS-CoV-2 infection. Each CDR3 protein is one row after TCRdb ran MiXCR on the 5' RACE reads. The sample shows 85,000 to 100,000 distinct CDR3 sequences, roughly 17% of them seen only once. Sequencing was carried out using whole blood. These receptors were obtained from an adult who was a healthcare worker with PCR-confirmed SARS-CoV-2 infection or an uninfected control (not recorded which).

The chain is built from TRBV7-2 and TRBJ2-2; D gene ambiguous. This CDR3 has 16 residues. Looked up from germline, CDR1 is SGHTA and CDR2 is FQGNSA. With 2 bases removed from V and 1 base from J, the gap between germline ends came to 11 bases. This CDR3 is CASSLYSGLNTGELFF. Written as DNA, the CDR3 is TGTGCCAGCAGCTTATATTCCGGCCTGAACACCGGGGAGCTGTTTTTT.

This clonotype showed up just once. The chain joins TRBV6-5 to TRBJ2-7, with TRBD1 as a possible D gene (5 bases). Trimming left V 0 bases short and J 6 bases short, with 12 bases between. The CDR3 consists of 14 residues. Germline V gives CDR1 MNHEY, CDR2 SVGAGI. CDR3 residues: CASSYSGALGEQYF. DNA of the CDR3: TGTGCCAGCAGTTACTCAGGGGCTCTCGGCGAGCAGTACTTC.

This clonotype was found many times. The V gene is TRBV12-5, the J gene TRBJ2-7; possibly TRBD1 for D (6 bases). V was pared by 6 bases and J by 6 bases, with 18 bases between. Per germline, CDR1 LGHNT and CDR2 FRNRAP. The CDR3 consists of 14 residues. CDR3 nucleotide sequence: TGTGCTAGTGGCCTCGGACAGATATGGTCCGAGCAGTACTTC. Protein sequence: CASGLGQIWSEQYF.

The gene calls are TRBV6-2 or TRBV6-3 and TRBJ1-6; D gene uncertain. The length of the CDR3 is 14 residues. Germline V lookup: CDR1 MNHEY, CDR2 SVGEGT. Trimming cost V 5 bases and J 9 bases, with 14 bases left between them. For the CDR3, the DNA is TGTGCCAGCAGTGTCGATGGCGGGCCTTCACCCCTCCACTTT. Translating it yields CASSVDGGPSPLHF.

The chain couples TRBV20-1 to TRBJ2-1, with 12 bases lining up with TRBD2. The V gene's germline CDR1 is DFQATT and CDR2 SNEGSKA (reference sequence). This CDR3 is built from 17 residues. With 0 bases clipped from V and 4 bases from J, the junction kept 7 bases outside the gene matches. CDR3 DNA sequence: TGCAGTGCTAGAGATCCCCTAGCGGGGGGGCCATACAATGAGCAGTTCTTC. Translated, it gives CSARDPLAGGPYNEQFF.

The sample holds a few counts of this clonotype. The V gene is TRBV9, the J gene TRBJ1-2, with no clear D. V was clipped by 3 bases and J by 4 bases, with 16 bases between them. The germline CDR1 and CDR2 sequences are SGDLS and YYNGEE. CDR3 length: 15 amino acids. The CDR3 sequence is CASSADLIPVYGYTF. CDR3 bases: TGTGCCAGCAGCGCGGATCTTATACCCGTCTATGGCTACACCTTC.

This clonotype was observed a handful of times. The CDR3 reads CASSVYGTGELFF. The CDR3, as DNA: TGTGCCAGCAGCGTCTACGGTACCGGGGAGCTGTTTTTT. The chain joins TRBV9 to TRBJ2-2; D call uncertain. V shed 2 bases and J shed 5 bases, with 7 bases lying between them. The length of the CDR3 is 13 residues. The germline V gene encodes CDR1 SGDLS and CDR2 YYNGEE.

Only a few counts were recorded for this clonotype. This chain connects TRBV7-2 to TRBJ2-3; D is possibly TRBD1 or TRBD2 (5 bases each). The length of the CDR3 is 15 residues. The germline gives CDR1 SGHTA, CDR2 FQGNSA. V lost 1 base and J 1 base, leaving 9 bases between the germline ends. In DNA form, the CDR3 reads TGTGCCAGCAGCTTAGGGAGGACACGCACAGATACGCAGTATTTT. Encoded protein: CASSLGRTRTDTQYF.

This clonotype has a handful of counts. V is TRBV6-4 and J is TRBJ2-3; D gene uncertain. This CDR3 has 14 amino acids. The V gene lost 0 bases and the J gene lost 0 bases, with 4 bases spanning the gap. CDR1 is MRHNA, CDR2 SNTAGT, per germline. The CDR3 region is CASSDSDSTDTQYF. The CDR3 bases are TGTGCCAGCAGTGACTCAGACAGCACAGATACGCAGTATTTT.